The 8 T cell receptor beta chains below all came from one sample that was sequenced in a study of shared clonotypes between healthy human individuals. Produced via immunoSEQ multiplex PCR; TCRdb's table is partial and in-frame only. The sample lists 550,000 to 800,000 clones, around 90% occurring once. The sequencing sample was made of memory CD8+ T cells from PBMCs. Subset in this sample: CD45RO+ cells pooled with CCR7-negative TemRA cells. Receptors originate from a man between 18 and 29 years old in good health. Some clones in this sample may be carry-over from other donors' samples.

The genes are TRBV7-9 and TRBJ1-2; 8 bases fit TRBD1. The CDR3 runs to 15 residues. Unmatched junction bases numbered 6, after V lost 3 bases and J lost 3 bases. CDR1 is SEHNR, CDR2 FQNEAQ, per germline (reference sequence). CDR3 DNA: TGTGCCAGCAGCTTGGACCCGACAGGGGACTATGGCTACACCTTC. Translating gives CASSLDPTGDYGYTF.

The chain is built from TRBV10-3 and TRBJ1-2; D unclear. CDR3 length equals 15 residues. V was shortened by 2 bases and J by 7 bases, with 17 bases between the two germline ends. The germline gives CDR1 ENHRY, CDR2 SYGVKD. The CDR3 nucleotides are TGTGCCATCAGTGAGCCCCAGGTCCAAACGATTGGCTACACCTTC. It is translated as CAISEPQVQTIGYTF.

This clone was observed a handful of times. V usage is TRBV27 and J usage is TRBJ1-1; D gene ambiguous. The CDR3 consists of 14 residues. Germline V CDR1 and CDR2: MNHEY, SMNVEV (reference sequence). V lost 2 bases and J 4 bases, leaving 11 bases between the germline ends. CDR3 nucleotide sequence: TGTGCCAGCAGTTTACTGCCAGGTCGCACTGAAGCTTTCTTT. It specifies CASSLLPGRTEAFF.

This chain uses TRBV4-2 with TRBJ2-1, with TRBD2 matching 7 bases. Germline lookup yields CDR1 LGHNA and CDR2 YNFKEQ. This CDR3 contains 15 residues. Trimming at V came to 1 base and at J to 4 bases, leaving 4 bases not matched to a gene. In DNA, the CDR3 is TGTGCCAGCAGCCAAGGGGCTAGCGGATACAATGAGCAGTTCTTC. It is translated as CASSQGASGYNEQFF.

This clone was recorded once. The chain combines TRBV4-1 with TRBJ1-2; D unresolved. Trimming took off 1 base at V and 5 bases at J, with 11 bases between the two ends. The CDR3 is made up of 14 amino acids. CDR1 is MGHRA and CDR2 is YSYEKL in the germline V gene. CDR3 bases: TGCGCCAGCAGCCAAGTTGGAACACTGTATGGCTACACCTTC. Its protein product is CASSQVGTLYGYTF.

The V and J genes are TRBV27 and TRBJ2-2, with D hard to call. V dropped 4 bases and J dropped 5 bases, with 17 bases sitting between them. In germline, CDR1 is MNHEY, CDR2 SMNVEV (reference sequence). The CDR3 consists of 16 residues. CDR3 coding DNA: TGTGCCAGCAGTTCCTTAACACCGGTGTCGACCGGGGAGCTGTTTTTT. Protein sequence: CASSSLTPVSTGELFF.

The rearrangement links TRBV5-1 to TRBJ2-5, with D possibly TRBD2 on 7 matching bases. Trimming stripped 0 bases from V and 1 base from J, with 10 bases between. The germline gives CDR1 SGHRS, CDR2 YFSETQ. The CDR3 is 15 amino acids. CDR3 nucleotides: TGCGCCAGCAGCTTGGAGGGGGGGATCCAAGAGACCCAGTACTTC. Its protein product is CASSLEGGIQETQYF.

V usage is TRBV4-2 and J usage is TRBJ1-1; D unclear. The germline CDR1 and CDR2 sequences are LGHNA and YNFKEQ. Trimming removed 4 bases from V and 0 bases from J, with 6 bases in between. The CDR3 is made up of 13 amino acids. The CDR3 loop reads CASSPNMNTEAFF. DNA for the CDR3: TGTGCCAGCAGCCCCAATATGAACACTGAAGCTTTCTTT.